This TCR beta chain is from a study of T cells in Graves' hyperthyroidism and ophthalmopathy (dated by TCRdb to about 2019). In terms of the full investigation: TCR V-J signatures able to tell the groups apart were searched for in a discovery cohort of some 97 patients, of whom over 40 had Graves' ophthalmopathy and roughly 59 had stable Graves' hyperthyroidism. In addition, the study compared T-cell repertoires in thyroid tissue and in blood from about six Graves' hyperthyroidism patients. The approximately 100 discovery patients were divided at random into training and test sets in a 7:3 ratio. TCR Vbeta CDR3 sequencing of approximately 140 peripheral blood samples (over 40 ophthalmopathy, 75 to 80 hyperthyroidism and roughly 17 progressor patients) is reported in the paper. Prospective prediction of ophthalmopathy was tested in an independent validation cohort consisting of some 19 hyperthyroidism patients and some 16 patients who later progressed to ophthalmopathy. After sampling, hyperthyroidism patients received methimazole starting at 30 mg daily, and ophthalmopathy patients received high-dose intravenous methylprednisolone. Study-wide findings and limitations: Most expanded thyroid clonotypes (frequency above 0.001) were also detected in blood, suggesting blood repertoires may reflect thyroid immune responses. No statistical method was used to set the sample size in advance, and investigators knew the group allocation. In cross-validation, a model built on a 13 V-J signature told ophthalmopathy apart from stable hyperthyroidism with 85% to 90% sensitivity and approximately 81% specificity, and in testing the same model reached 80%/75%. In validation, the model predicted progression to ophthalmopathy with over 60% sensitivity and approximately 74% specificity, a median of around six months before onset.

Stable Graves' hyperthyroidism was defined as the absence of progression to ophthalmopathy over 18 months of follow-up. Hyperthyroidism patients were newly diagnosed, with disease duration under 2 months, and aged 18 to 65 years. The study excluded patients with uncontrolled infections, other autoimmune diseases, pregnancy or lactation. Diagnoses relied on clinical symptoms, serum thyroxine and TRAb, thyroid ultrasound and orbital computed tomography. Total RNA was extracted using Trizol reagent, and RNA quality was assessed on an Agilent 2100 Bioanalyzer. The TCR beta CDR3 regions were amplified from the RNA transcripts. A first-round RT-PCR of the TCR CDR3 used the HTBI primer set with the Qiagen OneStep RT-PCR kit. The libraries were constructed in a second round of multiplex PCR and then size-selected and purified. The libraries were sequenced on an Illumina HiSeq2000 using paired-end 100 bp reads. Under the source paper's analysis protocol: SOAPnuke was used to process the raw data, with reads discarded if the reads contained adapters or uncalled bases, had a mean Phred below 15, or lacked an exact constant-primer or identifier match. High-quality paired reads were merged using COPE v1.2.5, and each unique nucleotide sequence was defined as a clonotype. MiTCR v1.1 was used to align the clonotypes against IMGT TRBV, TRBD and TRBJ reference segments. Analysis was restricted to V-J combinations with a frequency above 0.0001, which covered 99% to 99.2% of repertoires. A TCS score was defined as the ratio between F50 (clonal expansion) and ExV (chaos), using BLOSUM62-based TCRdist between CDR3 peptides within each V-J. Welch's t-statistics and random forest reduced 500 to 550 V-J features to 13, which were used in a naive Bayes classifier (R e1071). The similarity between thyroid and blood repertoires was quantified using the Morisita-Horn index. In-frame beta chains were kept once TCRdb had trimmed the public reads at Q25 with fastp and called clones with MiXCR. When rows share a CDR3 protein, they turn into one entry using the most common DNA and genes. TCRdb assigned the V and J calls; the authors' analysis was not used. Within this sample are tens of thousands of distinct CDR3 sequences, with around 49% of them counted one time only. Over 30% of the sample belongs to the ten largest clones.

The CDR3 numbers 19 residues from cysteine through phenylalanine. Of all the DNA, just the CDR3 is kept, 57 bases in frame from base 1. The germline V gene yields ENHRY for CDR1 and SYGVKD for CDR2. Relative to germline, V is 0 bases shorter and J is 0 bases shorter, with 15 bases between their ends. A remark on this clonotype: Its cognate antigen has yet to be identified. Base quality data are lacking; no much larger clone is found one base away.

The specimen was peripheral blood or thyroid tissue (not recorded which). Rearrangement joined TRBV10-3 to TRBJ1-6; no confident D gene assignment can be made. The TCR was taken from a woman between 50 and 59 years old with Graves' hyperthyroidism. The CDR3 protein is CAISESGRPTSSYNSPLHF. The nucleotides read TGTGCCATCAGTGAGTCGGGGAGACCAACGAGCTCCTATAATTCACCCCTCCACTTT.